These T cell receptor beta chains were read from a single sample in a study of blood T cell repertoires in COVID-19. Data came from immunoSEQ multiplex PCR; TCRdb stores just in-frame clones and leaves some out. The data hold more than 200,000 clones, with nearly 90% observed a single time. Sequences were obtained from PBMCs or T cells enriched from blood (not recorded which). All receptors come from a woman aged 25 to 39 with acute COVID-19. CDR3s include the opening cysteine and the closing phenylalanine or tryptophan. The D gene is left open where the match is weak. Some rows have no size entry. The others give once, few or many, or a class for an expanded clone.

size: .; V: TRBV28; D: TRBD1; J: TRBJ2-4; length: 14; CDR3: CASSLPPGTGKAYF; DNA: TGTGCCAGCAGTTTACCCCCCGGGACAGGGAAGGCGTACTTC
size: .; V: TRBV5-1; D: TRBD1; J: TRBJ2-1; length: 16; CDR3: CASSLTGTGSTYEQFF; DNA: TGCGCCAGCAGCTTGACCGGGACAGGGTCTACATATGAGCAGTTCTTC
size: .; V: TRBV29-1; D: TRBD1; J: TRBJ1-1; length: 15; CDR3: CSVGRTGVVLGEAFF; DNA: TGCAGCGTTGGCCGGACAGGCGTGGTGTTGGGGGAAGCTTTCTTT
size: .; V: TRBV6-6; D: .; J: TRBJ1-2; length: 13; CDR3: CASSYSRWELDYF; DNA: TGTGCCAGCAGTTACTCCCGCTGGGAGCTAGACTACTTC
size: once; V: TRBV7-9; D: TRBD1; J: TRBJ1-1; length: 16; CDR3: CASSPSGGAMNTEAFF; DNA: TGTGCCAGCAGTCCTTCAGGGGGCGCGATGAACACTGAAGCTTTCTTT
size: .; V: TRBV12-3/TRBV12-4; D: .; J: TRBJ2-3; length: 12; CDR3: CASSFGGNTQYF; DNA: TGTGCCAGCAGTTTTGGAGGAAATACGCAGTATTTT
size: .; V: TRBV7-6; D: .; J: TRBJ1-6; length: 15; CDR3: CASSLAFQGNSPLHF; DNA: TGTGCCAGCAGCTTAGCGTTTCAGGGAAATTCACCCCTCCACTTT
size: .; V: TRBV5-6; D: .; J: TRBJ2-2; length: 15; CDR3: CASSLFGSNTGELFF; DNA: TGTGCCAGCAGCTTGTTCGGTTCGAACACCGGGGAGCTGTTTTTT
size: .; V: TRBV7-6; D: .; J: TRBJ2-1; length: 15; CDR3: CASSRGELSYNEQFF; DNA: TGTGCCAGCAGCCGCGGGGAACTCTCCTACAATGAGCAGTTCTTC
size: .; V: TRBV30; D: .; J: TRBJ1-4; length: 12; CDR3: CASRRANEKLFF; DNA: TGTGCCTCTCGCAGGGCCAATGAAAAACTGTTTTTT
size: .; V: TRBV30; D: .; J: TRBJ1-2; length: 12; CDR3: CAWTSGLYGYTF; DNA: TGTGCCTGGACATCAGGGCTTTATGGCTACACCTTC
size: .; V: TRBV18; D: .; J: TRBJ2-7; length: 13; CDR3: CASSPNRYYEQYF; DNA: TGTGCCAGCTCACCAAACAGATACTACGAGCAGTACTTC
size: .; V: TRBV3-1/TRBV3-2; D: .; J: TRBJ2-3; length: 16; CDR3: CASSQAVVLSTDTQYF; DNA: TGTGCCAGCAGCCAAGCTGTTGTCCTTAGCACAGATACGCAGTATTTT
size: .; V: TRBV15; D: .; J: TRBJ1-2; length: 13; CDR3: CATADSPNYGYTF; DNA: TGTGCCACAGCGGACAGCCCTAACTATGGCTACACCTTC
size: once; V: TRBV20-1; D: TRBD1; J: TRBJ2-7; length: 11; CDR3: CSGPTGAQQYF; DNA: TGCAGTGGTCCGACAGGGGCCCAGCAGTACTTC
size: .; V: TRBV7-8; D: .; J: TRBJ1-4; length: 13; CDR3: CASSPTGVQQLFF; DNA: TGTGCCAGCAGCCCTACAGGAGTTCAGCAACTGTTTTTT
size: .; V: TRBV18; D: .; J: TRBJ2-1; length: 17; CDR3: CASSPEMGRGSYNEQFF; DNA: TGTGCCAGCTCACCCGAGATGGGTCGAGGGTCCTACAATGAGCAGTTCTTC
size: .; V: TRBV6-5; D: .; J: TRBJ2-7; length: 15; CDR3: CASSYGSDTSYEQYF; DNA: TGTGCCAGCAGTTACGGCTCGGACACCTCCTACGAGCAGTACTTC
size: .; V: TRBV9; D: .; J: TRBJ1-2; length: 16; CDR3: CASSVTTGSSDYGYTF; DNA: TGTGCCAGCAGCGTAACAACCGGGTCCTCTGACTATGGCTACACCTTC
size: once; V: TRBV5-1; D: TRBD1; J: TRBJ2-2; length: 16; CDR3: CASSSGRGGNNGELFF; DNA: TGCGCCAGCAGCTCCGGGCGAGGGGGCAATAACGGGGAGCTGTTTTTT
size: .; V: TRBV5-4; D: .; J: TRBJ1-6; length: 14; CDR3: CASSVGHSNSPLHF; DNA: TGTGCCAGCAGCGTGGGACACAGTAATTCACCCCTCCACTTT
size: .; V: TRBV27; D: .; J: TRBJ1-1; length: 12; CDR3: CASSTGGLEAFF; DNA: TGTGCCAGCAGCACTGGGGGCCTTGAAGCTTTCTTT
size: .; V: TRBV21-1; D: .; J: TRBJ1-5; length: 17; CDR3: CASSKARDQGWGQPQHF; DNA: TGTGCCAGCAGCAAAGCGCGAGATCAGGGGTGGGGACAGCCCCAGCATTTT
size: once; V: TRBV7-9; D: TRBD2; J: TRBJ2-2; length: 17; CDR3: CASRSTSGGPNTGELFF; DNA: TGTGCCAGCAGAAGTACTAGCGGGGGCCCGAACACCGGGGAGCTGTTTTTT
size: .; V: TRBV5-4; D: TRBD1; J: TRBJ2-7; length: 13; CDR3: CASGGTGTYEQYF; DNA: TGTGCCAGCGGGGGGACAGGGACCTACGAGCAGTACTTC
size: .; V: TRBV5-4; D: TRBD2; J: TRBJ2-3; length: 17; CDR3: CASSNLLAGATTDTQYF; DNA: TGTGCCAGCAGCAACCTCCTAGCGGGGGCCACCACAGATACGCAGTATTTT
size: .; V: TRBV13; D: .; J: TRBJ1-4; length: 15; CDR3: CASSLGIGQRGELFF; DNA: TGTGCCAGCAGCTTAGGGATCGGACAAAGGGGTGAACTGTTTTTT
size: .; V: TRBV6-5; D: TRBD1; J: TRBJ1-2; length: 14; CDR3: CASSYLDRGYGYTF; DNA: TGTGCCAGCAGTTATTTGGACAGGGGCTATGGCTACACCTTC
size: .; V: TRBV4-3; D: TRBD1; J: TRBJ2-1; length: 18; CDR3: CASSQDGQGGLGDNEQFF; DNA: TGCGCCAGCAGCCAAGATGGACAGGGTGGTTTGGGAGACAATGAGCAGTTCTTC
size: .; V: TRBV28; D: TRBD1; J: TRBJ1-5; length: 15; CDR3: CASTGQGVGNQPQHF; DNA: TGTGCCAGCACGGGACAGGGCGTCGGCAATCAGCCCCAGCATTTT
size: .; V: TRBV10-2; D: .; J: TRBJ2-3; length: 12; CDR3: CASRTSTDTQYF; DNA: TGCGCCAGCCGAACTTCCACAGATACGCAGTATTTT
size: .; V: TRBV28; D: TRBD1; J: TRBJ2-7; length: 15; CDR3: CASSLGTGAAYEQYF; DNA: TGTGCCAGCAGTTTAGGAACAGGGGCCGCCTACGAGCAGTACTTC
size: .; V: TRBV7-2; D: TRBD1; J: TRBJ1-2; length: 14; CDR3: CASSLDRQGYGYTF; DNA: TGTGCCAGCAGCTTAGATCGACAGGGGTATGGCTACACCTTC
size: .; V: TRBV3-1/TRBV3-2; D: TRBD1; J: TRBJ1-2; length: 13; CDR3: CASSPGTGSGYTF; DNA: TGTGCCAGCAGCCCGGGGACAGGGTCTGGCTACACCTTC
size: .; V: TRBV2; D: .; J: TRBJ2-7; length: 13; CDR3: CASSESISYEQYF; DNA: TGTGCCAGCAGTGAGAGCATCTCCTACGAGCAGTACTTC
size: .; V: TRBV3-1/TRBV3-2; D: TRBD1; J: TRBJ2-7; length: 14; CDR3: CASSPWTGKDEQYF; DNA: TGTGCCAGCAGCCCATGGACAGGGAAGGACGAGCAGTACTTC
size: .; V: TRBV5-4; D: TRBD1; J: TRBJ2-7; length: 16; CDR3: CASSKHRDRGPHEQYF; DNA: TGTGCCAGCAGCAAACACCGGGACAGGGGGCCACACGAGCAGTACTTC
size: .; V: TRBV18; D: TRBD1; J: TRBJ2-5; length: 15; CDR3: CASSPLQGAEETQYF; DNA: TGTGCCAGCTCACCTTTACAGGGGGCAGAAGAGACCCAGTACTTC
size: .; V: TRBV6-1; D: .; J: TRBJ1-5; length: 15; CDR3: CASSEEIYSNQPQHF; DNA: TGTGCCAGCAGTGAAGAAATCTATAGCAATCAGCCCCAGCATTTT
size: .; V: TRBV30; D: .; J: TRBJ1-1; length: 13; CDR3: CAWSGDMNTEAFF; DNA: TGTGCCTGGAGTGGAGACATGAACACTGAAGCTTTCTTT
size: once; V: TRBV6-5; D: .; J: TRBJ1-1; length: 12; CDR3: CATRIGNTEAFF; DNA: TGTGCCACACGTATCGGGAACACTGAAGCTTTCTTT
size: .; V: TRBV11-2; D: .; J: TRBJ1-6; length: 17; CDR3: CASSLIGRGRGNSPLHF; DNA: TGTGCCAGCAGCTTAATCGGCCGCGGCAGGGGTAATTCACCCCTCCACTTT
size: .; V: TRBV10-2; D: .; J: TRBJ1-2; length: 13; CDR3: CASRVGGVGGYTF; DNA: TGCGCCAGCAGGGTCGGGGGGGTCGGTGGCTACACCTTC
size: .; V: TRBV28; D: TRBD1; J: TRBJ2-7; length: 13; CDR3: CASIGDRVYEQYF; DNA: TGTGCCAGCATAGGAGACAGGGTCTACGAGCAGTACTTC
size: few; V: TRBV15; D: .; J: TRBJ1-1; length: 12; CDR3: CATSRESTEAFF; DNA: TGTGCCACCAGCAGAGAGAGCACTGAAGCTTTCTTT
size: .; V: TRBV15; D: TRBD1; J: TRBJ2-3; length: 15; CDR3: CATSSFEGALATQYF; DNA: TGTGCCACCAGCAGTTTTGAGGGGGCGCTGGCTACGCAGTATTTT
size: .; V: TRBV18; D: .; J: TRBJ1-6; length: 15; CDR3: CASSRAGPRWTPLHF; DNA: TGTGCCAGCTCACGAGCGGGACCCCGGTGGACACCCCTCCACTTT
size: .; V: TRBV12-3/TRBV12-4; D: .; J: TRBJ1-5; length: 13; CDR3: CASSLDRRQPQHF; DNA: TGTGCCAGCAGTTTGGACAGACGGCAGCCCCAGCATTTT
size: .; V: TRBV9; D: TRBD1; J: TRBJ1-4; length: 16; CDR3: CASSAGPGQGDEKLFF; DNA: TGTGCCAGCAGCGCTGGGCCGGGACAGGGCGACGAAAAACTGTTTTTT
size: .; V: TRBV18; D: .; J: TRBJ1-3; length: 15; CDR3: CASSPAGGPRNTIYF; DNA: TGTGCCAGCTCACCAGCCGGGGGGCCTCGGAACACCATATATTTT
size: once; V: TRBV6-5; D: TRBD2; J: TRBJ2-3; length: 14; CDR3: CASSSAGGTDTQYF; DNA: TGTGCCAGCAGTTCGGCGGGGGGCACAGATACGCAGTATTTT
size: once; V: TRBV12-3/TRBV12-4; D: .; J: TRBJ2-5; length: 13; CDR3: CASSPGGRETQYF; DNA: TGTGCCAGCAGCCCCGGAGGGCGGGAGACCCAGTACTTC
size: .; V: TRBV10-3; D: TRBD1; J: TRBJ1-1; length: 16; CDR3: CAISSGQGTENTEAFF; DNA: TGTGCCATCAGTTCGGGACAGGGAACTGAGAACACTGAAGCTTTCTTT
size: .; V: TRBV7-9; D: .; J: TRBJ1-4; length: 14; CDR3: CASSLAREGEKLFF; DNA: TGTGCCAGCAGCTTAGCCAGGGAGGGTGAAAAACTGTTTTTT
size: .; V: TRBV4-1; D: .; J: TRBJ2-1; length: 16; CDR3: CASSQVVGQPSDEQFF; DNA: TGCGCCAGCAGCCAAGTAGTTGGGCAACCTAGCGATGAGCAGTTCTTC
size: .; V: TRBV4-1; D: .; J: TRBJ1-6; length: 14; CDR3: CASSQAQINSPLHF; DNA: TGCGCCAGCAGCCAAGCACAGATTAATTCACCCCTCCACTTT
size: .; V: TRBV28; D: .; J: TRBJ1-5; length: 16; CDR3: CASSLPLGYGNQPQHF; DNA: TGTGCCAGCAGTCTCCCCCTCGGTTACGGCAATCAGCCCCAGCATTTT